This is a list of T cell receptor beta chains from one sample in a study of memory CD4+ T cells and cytomegalovirus serostatus. Measured with immunoSEQ multiplex PCR; TCRdb has only the in-frame clones, and not every one. The sample carries tens of thousands of clones, about 75% recorded once. Sequenced sample: memory CD4+ T cells from blood. All receptors come from an adult in good health and CMV-seronegative. Some clones in this sample may be carry-over from other donors' samples. CDR3s include the opening cysteine and the closing phenylalanine or tryptophan. D genes are given only for firm matches.

CASSQAVWGTPSGNTIYF TRBJ1-3 NA TRBV4-1
CASSESGSYNSPLHF TRBJ1-6 NA TRBV25-1
CASSVRTLHGYTF TRBJ1-2 NA TRBV19
CARSKGVGNQPQHF TRBJ1-5 NA TRBV6-1
CASSYSPDITEAFF TRBJ1-1 NA TRBV6-6
CAWRPREGAGNQPQHF TRBJ1-5 TRBD1 TRBV30
CASSRELVDYGYTF TRBJ1-2 NA TRBV4-2
CASSYDARGYQPQHF TRBJ1-5 NA TRBV6-6
CASSIPGLNTEAFF TRBJ1-1 NA TRBV19
CAIKGGRGTGELFF TRBJ2-2 NA TRBV6-5
CAWAGGSNQPQHF TRBJ1-5 NA TRBV30
CASSPNGGRSGANVLTF TRBJ2-6 NA TRBV7-2
CASSFSGTGTPNTEAFF TRBJ1-1 TRBD1 TRBV28
CASRKLAGGGYEQFF TRBJ2-1 NA TRBV27
CSVGNPGGDQPQHF TRBJ1-5 NA TRBV29-1
CASSLRGHSAGELFF TRBJ2-2 NA TRBV7-2
CAWIRGLTEAFF TRBJ1-1 TRBD1 TRBV30
CAWSVGVKGYEQYF TRBJ2-7 NA TRBV30
CASSQDRHTEAFF TRBJ1-1 TRBD1 TRBV9
CSVEGRGQNYGYTF TRBJ1-2 TRBD1 TRBV29-1
CASSRGANGYTF TRBJ1-2 NA TRBV6-5
CASSSTSGQETQYF TRBJ2-5 TRBD2 TRBV5-1
CASSQETSGVETQYF TRBJ2-5 TRBD2 TRBV4-3
CASSLDRLGHQPQHF TRBJ1-5 NA TRBV7-8
CASSRMTGGNYGYTF TRBJ1-2 NA TRBV27
CASSQDSKGQGARGNTIYF TRBJ1-3 TRBD1 TRBV4-3
CASSLKGNQPQHF TRBJ1-5 NA TRBV7-2
CASSPSPQGATLNQPQHF TRBJ1-5 TRBD1 TRBV4-2
CASSAGAGNQPQHF TRBJ1-5 NA TRBV6-1
CASSLGTMNTEAFF TRBJ1-1 NA TRBV18
CASSLSQNIDGYTF TRBJ1-2 NA TRBV5-1
CAIGGTGNEQYF TRBJ2-7 TRBD1 TRBV10-3
CASSPRGRDTGELFF TRBJ2-2 NA TRBV11-2
CASSFFALTSGGGNEQFF TRBJ2-1 TRBD2 TRBV7-9
CASSLGDRGRQPQHF TRBJ1-5 TRBD1 TRBV7-8
CASTEQGSGNTIYF TRBJ1-3 TRBD1 TRBV5-1
CSGHRGPQAFF TRBJ1-1 TRBD1 TRBV29-1
CASSQTTTGIGTGNTIYF TRBJ1-3 TRBD1 TRBV18
CASTRDKYNEQFF TRBJ2-1 NA TRBV2
CASSPGLALQETQYF TRBJ2-5 TRBD2 TRBV5-1
CSVWTADSYEQYF TRBJ2-7 NA TRBV29-1
CASSLERLAGTDTQYF TRBJ2-3 TRBD2 TRBV7-2
CASSMKGAWATMDTEAFF TRBJ1-1 TRBD1 TRBV19
CASSGQGTNEKLFF TRBJ1-4 TRBD1 TRBV10-2
CASSYRVAKTQYF TRBJ2-5 NA TRBV7-8
CASGKDRFDAGTQYF TRBJ2-5 NA TRBV19
CASSDVVSYNEQFF TRBJ2-1 NA TRBV10-1
CASSSGAGNYGYTF TRBJ1-2 NA TRBV7-8
CASSSRGPNTEAFF TRBJ1-1 NA TRBV7-2
CASSPLGRAINYGYTF TRBJ1-2 NA TRBV5-6
CASRDTGTSEETQYF TRBJ2-5 TRBD2 TRBV5-1
CASSYSLSYEQYF TRBJ2-7 NA TRBV6-6
CASSSGLEETQYF TRBJ2-5 TRBD2 TRBV7-2
CASSYNRGNTEAFF TRBJ1-1 NA TRBV6-5
CASSLKQNEKLFF TRBJ1-4 NA TRBV18